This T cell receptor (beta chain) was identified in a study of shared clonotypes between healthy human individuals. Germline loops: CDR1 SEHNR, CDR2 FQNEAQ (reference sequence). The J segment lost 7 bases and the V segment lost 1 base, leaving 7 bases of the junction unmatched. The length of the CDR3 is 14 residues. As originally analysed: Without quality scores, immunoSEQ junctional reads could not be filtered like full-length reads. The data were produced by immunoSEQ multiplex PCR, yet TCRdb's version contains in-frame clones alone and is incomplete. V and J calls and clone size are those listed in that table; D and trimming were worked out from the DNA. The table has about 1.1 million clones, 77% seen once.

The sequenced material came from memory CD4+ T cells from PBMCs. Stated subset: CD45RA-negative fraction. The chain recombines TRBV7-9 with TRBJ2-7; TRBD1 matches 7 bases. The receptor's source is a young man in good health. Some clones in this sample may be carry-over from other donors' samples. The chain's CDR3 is CASSLGQGVGEQYF. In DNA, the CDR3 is TGTGCCAGCAGCTTAGGGCAGGGGGTAGGAGAGCAGTACTTC. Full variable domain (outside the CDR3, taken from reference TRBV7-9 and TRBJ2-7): DTGVSQNPRHKITKRGQNVTFRCDPISEHNRLYWYRQTLGQGPEFLTYFQNEAQLEKSRLLSDRFSAERPKGSFSTLEIQRTEQGDSAMYLCASSLGQGVGEQYFGPGTRLTVT.